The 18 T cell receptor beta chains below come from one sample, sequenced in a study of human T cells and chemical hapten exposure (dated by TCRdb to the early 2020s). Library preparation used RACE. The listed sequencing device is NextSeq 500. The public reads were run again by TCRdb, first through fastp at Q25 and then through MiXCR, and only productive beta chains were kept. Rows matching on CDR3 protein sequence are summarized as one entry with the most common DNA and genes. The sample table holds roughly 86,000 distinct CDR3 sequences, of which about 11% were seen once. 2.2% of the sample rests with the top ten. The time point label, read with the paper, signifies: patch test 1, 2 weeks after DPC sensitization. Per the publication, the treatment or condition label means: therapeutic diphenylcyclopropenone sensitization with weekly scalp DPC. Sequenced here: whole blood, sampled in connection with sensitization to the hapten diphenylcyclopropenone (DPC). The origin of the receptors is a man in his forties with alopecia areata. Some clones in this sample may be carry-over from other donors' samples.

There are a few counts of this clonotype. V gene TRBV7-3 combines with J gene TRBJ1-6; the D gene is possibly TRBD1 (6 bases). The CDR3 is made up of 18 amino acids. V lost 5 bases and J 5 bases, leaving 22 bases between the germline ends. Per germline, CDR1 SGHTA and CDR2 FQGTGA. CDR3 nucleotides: TGTGCCAGCAGCCTCGAACACCACAGGGACCCTCATAATTCACCCCTCCACTTT. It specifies CASSLEHHRDPHNSPLHF.

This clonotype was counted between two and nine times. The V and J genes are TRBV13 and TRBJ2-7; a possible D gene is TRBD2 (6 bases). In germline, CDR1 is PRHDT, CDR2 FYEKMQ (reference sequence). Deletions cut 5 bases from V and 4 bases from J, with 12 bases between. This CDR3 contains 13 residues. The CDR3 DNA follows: TGTGCCAGCAGCCGTAGGCGGGGATACGAGCAGTACTTC. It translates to CASSRRRGYEQYF.

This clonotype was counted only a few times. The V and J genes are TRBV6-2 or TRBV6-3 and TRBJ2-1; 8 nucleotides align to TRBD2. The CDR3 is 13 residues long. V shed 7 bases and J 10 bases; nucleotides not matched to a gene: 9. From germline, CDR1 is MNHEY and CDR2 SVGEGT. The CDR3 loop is CASTPIRGGEQFF. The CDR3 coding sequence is TGTGCCAGCACCCCTATCCGGGGGGGGGAGCAGTTCTTC.

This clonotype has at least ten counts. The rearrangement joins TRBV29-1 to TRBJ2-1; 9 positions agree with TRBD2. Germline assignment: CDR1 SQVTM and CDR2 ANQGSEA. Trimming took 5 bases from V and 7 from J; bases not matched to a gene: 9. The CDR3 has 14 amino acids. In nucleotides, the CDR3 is TGCAGCGTTTGGCGGGAGGGTGCCCCTAATGAGCAGTTCTTC. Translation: CSVWREGAPNEQFF.

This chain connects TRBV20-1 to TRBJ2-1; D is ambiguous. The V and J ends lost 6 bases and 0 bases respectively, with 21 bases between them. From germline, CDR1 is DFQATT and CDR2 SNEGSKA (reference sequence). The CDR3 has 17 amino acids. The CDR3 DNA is TGCAGTGCCCCCGCTCAAGTGGGTACGAGCTCCTACAATGAGCAGTTCTTC. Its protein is CSAPAQVGTSSYNEQFF.

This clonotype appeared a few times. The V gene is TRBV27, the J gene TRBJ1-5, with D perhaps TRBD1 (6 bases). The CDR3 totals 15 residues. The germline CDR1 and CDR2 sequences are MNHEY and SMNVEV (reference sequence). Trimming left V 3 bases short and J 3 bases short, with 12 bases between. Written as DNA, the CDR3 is TGTGCCAGCAGTTTCGCGGGGGCGAACAATCAGCCCCAGCATTTT. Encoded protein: CASSFAGANNQPQHF.

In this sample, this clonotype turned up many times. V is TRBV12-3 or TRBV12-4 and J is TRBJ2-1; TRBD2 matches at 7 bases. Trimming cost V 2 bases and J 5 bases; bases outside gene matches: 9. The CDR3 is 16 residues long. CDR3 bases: TGTGCCAGCAGTTTACGGGTGGGGGGGGGAGACAATGAGCAGTTCTTC. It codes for CASSLRVGGGDNEQFF.

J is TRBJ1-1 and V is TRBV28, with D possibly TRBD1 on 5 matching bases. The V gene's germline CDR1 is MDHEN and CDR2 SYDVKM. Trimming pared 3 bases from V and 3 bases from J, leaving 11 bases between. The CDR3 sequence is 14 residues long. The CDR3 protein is CASSLVGGYTEAFF. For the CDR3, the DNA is TGTGCCAGCAGTTTGGTGGGGGGGTACACTGAAGCTTTCTTT.

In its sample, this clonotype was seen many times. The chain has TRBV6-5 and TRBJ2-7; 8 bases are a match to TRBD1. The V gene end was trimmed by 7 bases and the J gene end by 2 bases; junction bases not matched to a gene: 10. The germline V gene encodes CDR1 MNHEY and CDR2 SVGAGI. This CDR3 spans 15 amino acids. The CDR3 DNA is TGTGCCAGCAACCAAGGGGCAGGGGGCGCCTACGAGCAGTACTTC. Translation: CASNQGAGGAYEQYF.

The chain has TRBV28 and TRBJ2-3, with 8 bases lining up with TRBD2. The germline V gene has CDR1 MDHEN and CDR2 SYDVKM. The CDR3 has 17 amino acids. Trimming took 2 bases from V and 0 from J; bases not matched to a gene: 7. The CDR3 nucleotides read TGTGCCAGCAGTTTAGGCCTAGCGGGCGCTAGCACAGATACGCAGTATTTT. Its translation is CASSLGLAGASTDTQYF.

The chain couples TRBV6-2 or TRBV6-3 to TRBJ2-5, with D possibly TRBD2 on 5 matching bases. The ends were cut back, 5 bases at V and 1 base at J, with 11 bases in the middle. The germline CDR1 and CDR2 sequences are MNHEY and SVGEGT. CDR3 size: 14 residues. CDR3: CASSPLAFQETQYF. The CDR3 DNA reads TGTGCCAGCAGTCCCTTAGCGTTCCAAGAGACCCAGTACTTC.

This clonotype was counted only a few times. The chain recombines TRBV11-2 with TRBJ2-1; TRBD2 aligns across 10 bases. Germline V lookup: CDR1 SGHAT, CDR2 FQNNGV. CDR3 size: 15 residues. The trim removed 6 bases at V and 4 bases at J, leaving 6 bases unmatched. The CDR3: CASSWTSGEYNEQFF. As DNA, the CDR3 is TGTGCCAGCAGTTGGACTAGCGGAGAATACAATGAGCAGTTCTTC.

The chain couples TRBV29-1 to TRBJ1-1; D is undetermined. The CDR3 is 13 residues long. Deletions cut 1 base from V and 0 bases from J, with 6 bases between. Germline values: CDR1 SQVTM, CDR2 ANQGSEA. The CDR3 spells CSVEAGMNTEAFF. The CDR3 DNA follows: TGCAGCGTTGAAGCCGGTATGAACACTGAAGCTTTCTTT.

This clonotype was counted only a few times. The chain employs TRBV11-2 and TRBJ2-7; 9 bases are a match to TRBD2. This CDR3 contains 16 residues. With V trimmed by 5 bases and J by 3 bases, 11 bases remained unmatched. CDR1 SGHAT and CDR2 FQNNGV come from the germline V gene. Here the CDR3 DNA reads TGTGCCAGCAGCCCAACCGCCCGCGGGAGGGACTACGAGCAGTACGTC. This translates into CASSPTARGRDYEQYV.

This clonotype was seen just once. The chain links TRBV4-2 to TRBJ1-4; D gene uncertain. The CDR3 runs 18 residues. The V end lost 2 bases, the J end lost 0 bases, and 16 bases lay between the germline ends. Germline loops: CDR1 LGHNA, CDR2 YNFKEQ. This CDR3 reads CASSQPFVVLTTNEKLFF. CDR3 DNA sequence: TGTGCCAGCAGCCAACCCTTCGTGGTGCTTACAACTAATGAAAAACTGTTTTTT.

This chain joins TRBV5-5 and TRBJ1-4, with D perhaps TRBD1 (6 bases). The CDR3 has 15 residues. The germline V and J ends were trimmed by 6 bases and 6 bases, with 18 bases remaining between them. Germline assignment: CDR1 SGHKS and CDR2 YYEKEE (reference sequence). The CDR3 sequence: CASTRTGWTDEKLFF. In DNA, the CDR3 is TGTGCCAGCACGCGAACAGGGTGGACTGATGAAAAACTGTTTTTT.

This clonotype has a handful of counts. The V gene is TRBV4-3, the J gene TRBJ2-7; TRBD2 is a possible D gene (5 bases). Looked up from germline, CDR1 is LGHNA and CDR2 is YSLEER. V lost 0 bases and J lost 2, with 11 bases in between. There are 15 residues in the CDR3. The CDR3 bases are TGCGCCAGCAGCCAAGACGGGCTAGCCCCCTACGAGCAGTACTTC. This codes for CASSQDGLAPYEQYF.

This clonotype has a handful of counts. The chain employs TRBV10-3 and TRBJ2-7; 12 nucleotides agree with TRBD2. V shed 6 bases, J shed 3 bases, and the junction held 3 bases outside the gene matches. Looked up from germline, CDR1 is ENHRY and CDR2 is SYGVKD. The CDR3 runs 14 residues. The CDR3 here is CAIRPGLAGYEQYF. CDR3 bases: TGTGCCATCAGGCCGGGACTAGCGGGCTACGAGCAGTACTTC.